These T cell receptor beta chains were read from a single sample in a study of cytomegalovirus exposure and HLA in healthy donors. Assay used: immunoSEQ multiplex PCR; TCRdb lists only in-frame clones, some missing. This table has around 90,000 clones, nearly 80% appearing once. Sequencing was done on a sample of PBMCs. The receptor set was obtained from a woman aged 40 to 50 in good health and CMV-seronegative. The conserved cysteine and the conserved F or W are not part of the CDR3 here. Size tells how often a clone was seen (once, few, many) or the class of an expanded clone, and some rows leave it out.

j_call v_call clone_size cdr3_aa
TRBJ1-1 TRBV11-1 . ASSWDRVSMNTEAF
TRBJ2-2 TRBV5-1 . ASRASPAGEPGELF
TRBJ1-1 TRBV5-1 few ASSLGTGAPKAF
TRBJ2-7 TRBV6-5 . ASSYAQTLGSYEQY
TRBJ1-2 TRBV7-6 . ASSPPPGTGDYGYT
TRBJ1-2 TRBV6-6 . ASSPDRNYGYT
TRBJ2-7 TRBV6-5 few ASSYSRVRPYEQY
TRBJ1-3 TRBV6-6 . ASSPAGHTEDTIY
TRBJ2-1 TRBV18 . ASSPEARALNEQF
TRBJ1-2 TRBV28 . ASGIQENYGYT
TRBJ1-5 TRBV5-4 . ASSLADSSQPQH
TRBJ1-1 TRBV19 few ASSPHGVETEAF
TRBJ2-2 TRBV6-5 . ASSFGLAGEVGELF
TRBJ1-1 TRBV19 few ASSPRDRGRNTEAF
TRBJ2-7 TRBV5-1 once ASSWGTSGVYEQY
TRBJ1-1 TRBV19 . ASRRGLNTEAF
TRBJ2-2 TRBV6-4 . ASSRDSLNTGELF
TRBJ2-1 TRBV27 . ASSSRQGSGYNEQF
TRBJ2-1 TRBV27 . ASSPGGPYNEQF
TRBJ2-1 TRBV18 . ASSPQPMVLAGINEQF
TRBJ1-2 TRBV5-6 few ASSLPTGGYT
TRBJ2-1 TRBV9 once ASSVGGGPHNEQF
TRBJ1-5 TRBV19 . ASSRDNQPQH
TRBJ2-7 TRBV2 . ASSPGGEVPN
TRBJ2-2 TRBV7-3 . ASSLSGLGFSGELF
TRBJ2-1 TRBV27 few ASSLWPTGSRLAGGSNEQF
TRBJ2-4 TRBV14 . ASSPGQGGNIQY
TRBJ1-1 TRBV2 many ASCNRAQAF
TRBJ2-1 TRBV19 . ASSITRNNEQF
TRBJ1-4 TRBV6-1 . ASGGGRANEELF
TRBJ2-7 TRBV19 . ASSIAVHTSGALSSYEQY
TRBJ2-3 TRBV15 . ATSRGRGRAADTQY
TRBJ2-3 TRBV11-3 once ASSTIRGPGGTDTQY
TRBJ2-1 TRBV6-5 . ASTLRGGNEQF
TRBJ1-4 TRBV7-8 . ASRGTSYEKLF
TRBJ1-1 TRBV4-1 . ASSQEVALNTEAF
TRBJ1-6 TRBV6-6 . ASSYSRRVSNSPLH